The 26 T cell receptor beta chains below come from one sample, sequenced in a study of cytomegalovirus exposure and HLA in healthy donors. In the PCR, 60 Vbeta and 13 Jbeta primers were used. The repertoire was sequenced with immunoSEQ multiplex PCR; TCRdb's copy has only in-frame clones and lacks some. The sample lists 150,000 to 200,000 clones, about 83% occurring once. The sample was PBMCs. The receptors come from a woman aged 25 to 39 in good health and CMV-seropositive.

The CDR3 spells CASSFGQAGGKLFF. In nucleotides, the CDR3 is TGTGCCAGCAGCTTTGGACAGGCGGGGGGAAAACTGTTTTTT. V gene TRBV7-9 combines with J gene TRBJ1-4, with 7 bases lining up with TRBD1. From germline, CDR1 is SEHNR and CDR2 FQNEAQ (reference sequence). V dropped 3 bases and J dropped 10; count of bases not matched to a gene: 8. The CDR3 loop spans 14 amino acids.

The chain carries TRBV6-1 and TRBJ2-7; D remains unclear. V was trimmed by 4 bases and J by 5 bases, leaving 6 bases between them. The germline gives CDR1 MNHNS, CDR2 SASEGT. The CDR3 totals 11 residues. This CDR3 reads CASSVTDEQYF. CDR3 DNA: TGTGCCAGCAGTGTAACAGACGAGCAGTACTTC.

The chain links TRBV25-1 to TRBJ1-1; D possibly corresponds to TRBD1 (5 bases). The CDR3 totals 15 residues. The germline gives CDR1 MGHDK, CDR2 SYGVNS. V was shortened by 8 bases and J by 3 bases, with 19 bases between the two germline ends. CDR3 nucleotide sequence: TGTGCCAGCGCCGAGGCCTCAGGGTTTTACACTGAAGCTTTCTTT. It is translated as CASAEASGFYTEAFF.

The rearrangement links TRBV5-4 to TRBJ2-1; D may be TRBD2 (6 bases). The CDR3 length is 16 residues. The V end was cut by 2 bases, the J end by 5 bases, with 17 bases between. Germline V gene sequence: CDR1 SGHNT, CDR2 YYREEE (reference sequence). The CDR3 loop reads CASSFLRGGLDNEQFF. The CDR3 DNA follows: TGTGCCAGCAGCTTCCTGAGGGGAGGTTTGGACAATGAGCAGTTCTTC. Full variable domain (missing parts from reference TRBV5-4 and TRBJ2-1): ETGVTQSPTHLIKTRGQQVTLRCSSQSGHNTVSWYQQALGQGPQFIFQYYREEENGRGNFPPRFSGLQFPNYSSELNVNALELDDSALYLCASSFLRGGLDNEQFFGPGTRLTVL.

CDR3 DNA: TGTGCCAGCAGCTTGGTGCAGGGGGGTGGAAACACCATATATTTT. Translated, it gives CASSLVQGGGNTIYF. The chain recombines TRBV5-6 with TRBJ1-3; 7 bases align to TRBD1. The CDR3 is 15 amino acids. Germline V gene data show CDR1 as SGHDT and CDR2 as YYEEEE. J lost 3 bases, V lost 0 bases, and 3 bases had no gene match.

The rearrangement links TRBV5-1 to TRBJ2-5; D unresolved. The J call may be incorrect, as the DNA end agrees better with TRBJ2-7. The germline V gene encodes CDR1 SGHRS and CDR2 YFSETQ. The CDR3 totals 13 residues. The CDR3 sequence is CASSFPELNEQYF. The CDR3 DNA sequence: TGCGCCAGCAGCTTCCCTGAACTGAACGAGCAGTACTTC.

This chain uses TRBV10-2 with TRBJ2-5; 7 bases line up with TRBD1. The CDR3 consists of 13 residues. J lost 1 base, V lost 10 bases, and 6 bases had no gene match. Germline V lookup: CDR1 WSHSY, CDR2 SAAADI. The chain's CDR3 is CATSGQIQETQYF. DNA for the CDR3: TGCGCCACCTCGGGACAGATCCAAGAGACCCAGTACTTC.

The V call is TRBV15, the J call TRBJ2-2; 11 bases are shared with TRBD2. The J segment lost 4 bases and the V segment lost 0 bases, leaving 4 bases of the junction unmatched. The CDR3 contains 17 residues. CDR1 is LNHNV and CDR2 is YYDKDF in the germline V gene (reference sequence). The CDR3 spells CATSRDLAGGPTGELFF. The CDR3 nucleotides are TGTGCCACCAGCAGAGATTTAGCGGGGGGGCCCACCGGGGAGCTGTTTTTT.

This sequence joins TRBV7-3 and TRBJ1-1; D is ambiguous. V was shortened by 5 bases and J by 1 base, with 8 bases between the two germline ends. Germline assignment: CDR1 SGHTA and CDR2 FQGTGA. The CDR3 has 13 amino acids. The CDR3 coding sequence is TGTGCCAGCAGCGAAACAGCGAACACTGAAGCTTTCTTT. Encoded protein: CASSETANTEAFF.

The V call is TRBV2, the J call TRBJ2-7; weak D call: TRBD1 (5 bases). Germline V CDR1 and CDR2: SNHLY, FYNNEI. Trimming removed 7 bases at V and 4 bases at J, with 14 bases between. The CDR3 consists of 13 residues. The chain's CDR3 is CASKPGMRYEQYF. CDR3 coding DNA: TGTGCCAGCAAGCCAGGGATGAGATACGAGCAGTACTTC.

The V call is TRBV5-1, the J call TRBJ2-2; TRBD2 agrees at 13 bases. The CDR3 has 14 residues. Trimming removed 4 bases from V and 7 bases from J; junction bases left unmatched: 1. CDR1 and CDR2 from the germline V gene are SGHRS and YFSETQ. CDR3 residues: CASSTSGRVGELFF. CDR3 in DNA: TGCGCCAGCAGCACTAGCGGGAGGGTCGGGGAGCTGTTTTTT.

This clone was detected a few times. The CDR3 DNA is TGCGCCAGCGGAGGACAGATGGCAGGACAGCCCCAGCATTTT. This encodes CASGGQMAGQPQHF. The chain recombines TRBV10-2 with TRBJ1-5, with D perhaps matching TRBD1 (6 bases). Germline lookup yields CDR1 WSHSY and CDR2 SAAADI. CDR3 length equals 14 residues. Between the trimmed V and J ends, which lost 8 bases and 7 bases, there was a span of 18 bases.

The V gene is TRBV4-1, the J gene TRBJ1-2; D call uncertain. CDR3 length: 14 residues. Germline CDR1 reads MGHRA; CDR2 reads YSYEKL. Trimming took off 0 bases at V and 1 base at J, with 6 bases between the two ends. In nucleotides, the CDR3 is TGCGCCAGCAGCCAAGATTTAAATAACTATGGCTACACCTTC. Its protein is CASSQDLNNYGYTF.

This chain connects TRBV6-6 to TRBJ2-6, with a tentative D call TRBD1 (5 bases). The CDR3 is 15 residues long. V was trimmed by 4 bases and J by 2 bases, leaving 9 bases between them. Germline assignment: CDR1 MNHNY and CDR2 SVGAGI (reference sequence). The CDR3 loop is CASSSRGAGANVLTF. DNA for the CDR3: TGTGCCAGCAGTTCAAGGGGTGCTGGGGCCAACGTCCTGACTTTC.

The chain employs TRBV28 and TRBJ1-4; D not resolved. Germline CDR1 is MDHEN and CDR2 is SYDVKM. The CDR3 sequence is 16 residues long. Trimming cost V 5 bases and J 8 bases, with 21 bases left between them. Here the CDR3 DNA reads TGTGCCAGCAGTCCGGCTTGGGCAGCCCCAGAAGAAAAACTGTTTTTT. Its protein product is CASSPAWAAPEEKLFF.

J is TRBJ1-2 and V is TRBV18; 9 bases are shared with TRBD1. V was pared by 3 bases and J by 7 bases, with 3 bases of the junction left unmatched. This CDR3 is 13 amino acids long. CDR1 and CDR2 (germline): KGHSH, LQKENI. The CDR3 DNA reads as TGTGCCAGCTCACCGACAGGGGGAATTGGCTACACCTTC. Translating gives CASSPTGGIGYTF.

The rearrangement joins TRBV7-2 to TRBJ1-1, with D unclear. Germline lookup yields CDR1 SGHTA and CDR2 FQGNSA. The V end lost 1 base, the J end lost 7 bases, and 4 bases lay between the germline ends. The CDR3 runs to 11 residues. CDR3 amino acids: CASSLDHEAFF. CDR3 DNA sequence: TGTGCCAGCAGCTTAGATCATGAAGCTTTCTTT.

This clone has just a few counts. In nucleotides, the CDR3 is TGCGCCAGCAGCTTGGAAGTGAGCGACGAGCAGTACTTC. Residues: CASSLEVSDEQYF. This chain connects TRBV5-1 to TRBJ2-7, with D uncertain. CDR3 size: 13 residues. V shed 0 bases and J shed 5 bases, with 9 bases lying between them. CDR1 SGHRS and CDR2 YFSETQ come from the germline V gene.

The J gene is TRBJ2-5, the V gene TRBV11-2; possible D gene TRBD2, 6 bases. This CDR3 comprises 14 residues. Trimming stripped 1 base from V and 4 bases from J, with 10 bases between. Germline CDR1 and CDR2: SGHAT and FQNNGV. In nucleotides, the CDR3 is TGTGCCAGCAGCTTAGGAGTGGGAGGAGAGACCCAGTACTTC. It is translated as CASSLGVGGETQYF.

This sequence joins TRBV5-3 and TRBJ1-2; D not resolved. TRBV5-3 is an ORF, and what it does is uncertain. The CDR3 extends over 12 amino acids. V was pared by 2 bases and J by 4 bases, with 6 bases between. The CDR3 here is CARSFQVYGYTF. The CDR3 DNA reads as TGTGCCAGAAGCTTCCAGGTCTATGGCTACACCTTC.

Here the CDR3 reads CASSSRLAEPEQYF. The CDR3 bases are TGTGCCAGCAGTTCGAGACTAGCGGAGCCCGAGCAGTACTTC. The chain carries TRBV28 and TRBJ2-7; TRBD2 matches at 9 bases. The junction had 7 bases not matched to a gene; V was cut back by 4 bases and J by 6 bases. This CDR3 is built from 14 residues. Germline V gives CDR1 MDHEN, CDR2 SYDVKM.

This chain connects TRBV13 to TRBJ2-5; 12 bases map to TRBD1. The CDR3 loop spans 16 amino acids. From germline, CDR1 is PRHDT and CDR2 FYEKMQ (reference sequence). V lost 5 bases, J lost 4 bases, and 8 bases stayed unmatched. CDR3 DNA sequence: TGTGCCAGCAGCCCGCGAGGGACAGGGGGCCGAGAGACCCAGTACTTC. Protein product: CASSPRGTGGRETQYF.

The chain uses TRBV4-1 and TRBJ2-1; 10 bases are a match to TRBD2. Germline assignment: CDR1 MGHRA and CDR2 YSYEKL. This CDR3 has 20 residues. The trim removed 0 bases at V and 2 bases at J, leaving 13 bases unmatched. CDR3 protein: CASSQEERGPGLAAYNEQFF. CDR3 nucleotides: TGCGCCAGCAGCCAAGAAGAGCGGGGGCCCGGACTAGCGGCCTACAATGAGCAGTTCTTC.

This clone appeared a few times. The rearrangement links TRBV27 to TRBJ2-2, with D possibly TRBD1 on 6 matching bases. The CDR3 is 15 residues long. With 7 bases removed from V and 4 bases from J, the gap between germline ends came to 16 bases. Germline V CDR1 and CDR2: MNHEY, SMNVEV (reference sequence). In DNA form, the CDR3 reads TGTGCCAGCACCTCTACCGGGACAACCACCGGGGAGCTGTTTTTT. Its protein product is CASTSTGTTTGELFF.

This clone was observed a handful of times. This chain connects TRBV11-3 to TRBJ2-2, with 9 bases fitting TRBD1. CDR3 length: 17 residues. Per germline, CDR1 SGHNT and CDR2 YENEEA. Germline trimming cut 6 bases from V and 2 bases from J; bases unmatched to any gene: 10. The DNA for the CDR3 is TGTGCCAGCAGTTCACCACCGGGACAGGGAAACACCGGGGAGCTGTTTTTT. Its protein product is CASSSPPGQGNTGELFF.

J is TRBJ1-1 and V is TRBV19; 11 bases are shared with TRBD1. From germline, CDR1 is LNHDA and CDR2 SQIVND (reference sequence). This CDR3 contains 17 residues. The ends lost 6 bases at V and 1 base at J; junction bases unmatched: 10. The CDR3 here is CASRFTGTGGPNTEAFF. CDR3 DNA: TGTGCCAGTAGGTTTACCGGGACAGGGGGGCCGAACACTGAAGCTTTCTTT. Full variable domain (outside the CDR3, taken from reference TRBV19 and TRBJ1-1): DGGITQSPKYLFRKEGQNVTLSCEQNLNHDAMYWYRQDPGQGLRLIYYSQIVNDFQKGDIAEGYSVSREKKESFPLTVTSAQKNPTAFYLCASRFTGTGGPNTEAFFGQGTRLTVV.